The present T cell receptor beta chain was sequenced within a study of T cell responses to AZD1222 COVID-19 vaccine. Whole-study results and caveats: Repertoires were obtained only post-peak T cell response.

The ends were cut back, 6 bases at V and 7 bases at J, with 14 bases in the middle. Germline V lookup: CDR1 SGHNT, CDR2 YYREEE (reference sequence). The CDR3 extends over 13 amino acids. TCRdb's copy holds only in-frame clones and misses some; the assay was immunoSEQ multiplex PCR. Of around 100,000 clones listed, 80% to 90% are singletons. Regarding this clone: Its antigen remains unidentified.

The starting material was peripheral blood, obtained on day 0 of AZD1222 vaccination. The chain is built from TRBV5-4 and TRBJ2-1; maybe TRBD1 (6 bases). The sequence came from an adult in good health. The CDR3 DNA reads TGTGCCAGCACCCCACAGGGAATTAATGAGCAGTTCTTC. It yields the protein CASTPQGINEQFF.